The rows below give T cell receptor beta chains drawn from one sample of a study of T cells after yellow fever vaccination. TCRdb recomputed calls from the 5' RACE reads with MiXCR, one row per CDR3 protein. The table lists about 580,000 distinct CDR3 sequences, about 17% of them singletons, with around 16% in the top ten. The sample consisted of PBMCs, taken 4 to 6 days after the first yellow fever vaccination. The receptor set was obtained from a young man who received the YFV17D yellow fever vaccine. Both conserved end residues are part of each CDR3. A D gene is named only where the DNA matches it firmly. Expanded clones get a size class; other rows say once, few or many, or leave the size out.

D gene: NA
clone size: few
CDR3 length: 12
J gene: TRBJ1-2
V gene: TRBV20-1
CDR3 protein: CSAALQGYGYTF
CDR3 DNA: TGCAGTGCTGCGCTGCAGGGCTATGGCTACACCTTC

D gene: NA
clone size: NA
CDR3 length: 12
J gene: TRBJ2-5
V gene: TRBV24-1
CDR3 protein: CATSDLKETQYF
CDR3 DNA: TGTGCCACCAGTGATTTGAAAGAGACCCAGTACTTC

D gene: NA
clone size: NA
CDR3 length: 16
J gene: TRBJ2-3
V gene: TRBV19
CDR3 protein: CASSIGLKASADTQYF
CDR3 DNA: TGTGCCAGTAGTATAGGACTAAAAGCGAGTGCAGATACGCAGTATTTT

D gene: TRBD2
clone size: NA
CDR3 length: 18
J gene: TRBJ2-1
V gene: TRBV7-3
CDR3 protein: CASSSYHLTSGEGDEQFF
CDR3 DNA: TGTGCCAGCAGCTCCTACCACTTGACTAGCGGGGAAGGCGATGAGCAGTTCTTC

D gene: NA
clone size: few
CDR3 length: 14
J gene: TRBJ2-5
V gene: TRBV5-1
CDR3 protein: CASSLARVSETQYF
CDR3 DNA: TGCGCCAGCAGCTTGGCCAGGGTATCAGAGACCCAGTACTTC

D gene: NA
clone size: NA
CDR3 length: 14
J gene: TRBJ1-6
V gene: TRBV5-1
CDR3 protein: CASSVNRRNSPLHF
CDR3 DNA: TGCGCCAGCAGCGTTAACCGGCGGAATTCACCCCTCCACTTT

D gene: NA
clone size: NA
CDR3 length: 13
J gene: TRBJ1-6
V gene: TRBV6-2/TRBV6-3
CDR3 protein: CASRPLQLSPLHF
CDR3 DNA: TGTGCCAGCAGACCACTCCAGCTTTCACCCCTCCACTTT

D gene: NA
clone size: few
CDR3 length: 15
J gene: TRBJ1-3
V gene: TRBV7-9
CDR3 protein: CASSGQNSAGNTIYF
CDR3 DNA: TGTGCCAGCAGTGGACAGAATTCAGCTGGAAACACCATATATTTT

D gene: TRBD2
clone size: NA
CDR3 length: 15
J gene: TRBJ2-1
V gene: TRBV11-3
CDR3 protein: CASSSREGGHGEQFF
CDR3 DNA: TGTGCCAGCAGCTCCCGGGAGGGTGGGCATGGGGAGCAGTTCTTC

D gene: NA
clone size: NA
CDR3 length: 17
J gene: TRBJ2-1
V gene: TRBV24-1
CDR3 protein: CATSDSTGRGSYNEQFF
CDR3 DNA: TGTGCCACCAGTGATTCCACGGGGAGGGGGTCCTACAATGAGCAGTTCTTC

D gene: TRBD1
clone size: NA
CDR3 length: 15
J gene: TRBJ2-2
V gene: TRBV12-3/TRBV12-4
CDR3 protein: CASSAGGSNTGELFF
CDR3 DNA: TGTGCCAGCAGTGCAGGGGGCTCGAACACCGGGGAGCTGTTTTTT

D gene: NA
clone size: few
CDR3 length: 16
J gene: TRBJ1-5
V gene: TRBV6-1
CDR3 protein: CASSEVAGGGEQPQHF
CDR3 DNA: TGTGCCAGCAGTGAAGTGGCCGGGGGGGGAGAACAGCCCCAGCATTTT

D gene: TRBD2
clone size: few
CDR3 length: 16
J gene: TRBJ2-2
V gene: TRBV12-3/TRBV12-4
CDR3 protein: CASSFLAGGFTGELFF
CDR3 DNA: TGTGCCAGCAGTTTCCTAGCGGGGGGATTCACCGGGGAGCTGTTTTTT

D gene: NA
clone size: few
CDR3 length: 14
J gene: TRBJ2-1
V gene: TRBV20-1
CDR3 protein: CSASFPLSYNEQFF
CDR3 DNA: TGCAGTGCTAGTTTTCCGCTATCCTACAATGAGCAGTTCTTC

D gene: NA
clone size: NA
CDR3 length: 13
J gene: TRBJ1-5
V gene: TRBV6-1
CDR3 protein: CASRRASSGPQHF
CDR3 DNA: TGTGCCAGCAGACGAGCCTCCAGTGGGCCCCAGCATTTT

D gene: NA
clone size: NA
CDR3 length: 12
J gene: TRBJ2-5
V gene: TRBV7-6
CDR3 protein: CASRHLQETQYF
CDR3 DNA: TGTGCCAGCAGACACCTTCAAGAGACCCAGTACTTC

D gene: TRBD2
clone size: NA
CDR3 length: 17
J gene: TRBJ2-2
V gene: TRBV4-3
CDR3 protein: CASSQYPSGGETGELFF
CDR3 DNA: TGCGCCAGCAGCCAGTATCCTAGCGGGGGGGAAACCGGGGAGCTGTTTTTT

D gene: TRBD1
clone size: NA
CDR3 length: 16
J gene: TRBJ1-5
V gene: TRBV6-2/TRBV6-3
CDR3 protein: CASSPQGQGVGQPQHF
CDR3 DNA: TGTGCCAGCTCCCCCCAGGGACAGGGCGTGGGTCAGCCCCAGCATTTT

D gene: NA
clone size: NA
CDR3 length: 15
J gene: TRBJ2-3
V gene: TRBV7-3
CDR3 protein: CASSLTFHPTDTQYF
CDR3 DNA: TGTGCCAGCAGCTTAACGTTTCACCCCACAGATACGCAGTATTTT

D gene: NA
clone size: NA
CDR3 length: 11
J gene: TRBJ2-5
V gene: TRBV7-6
CDR3 protein: CASSSGRPQYF
CDR3 DNA: TGTGCCAGCAGCTCGGGGAGACCCCAGTACTTC

D gene: NA
clone size: few
CDR3 length: 14
J gene: TRBJ2-3
V gene: TRBV4-1
CDR3 protein: CASSPDFSADTQYF
CDR3 DNA: TGCGCCAGCAGCCCTGATTTCTCGGCAGATACGCAGTATTTT

D gene: NA
clone size: few
CDR3 length: 13
J gene: TRBJ1-1
V gene: TRBV2
CDR3 protein: CASRRTLDPEAFF
CDR3 DNA: TGTGCCAGCAGGAGGACCCTCGACCCTGAAGCTTTCTTT

D gene: NA
clone size: once
CDR3 length: 15
J gene: TRBJ2-2
V gene: TRBV5-1
CDR3 protein: CASSFRRVDTGELFF
CDR3 DNA: TGCGCCAGCAGCTTCCGCAGGGTAGACACCGGGGAGCTGTTTTTT

D gene: NA
clone size: few
CDR3 length: 13
J gene: TRBJ1-2
V gene: TRBV7-9
CDR3 protein: CASSVLTNYGYTF
CDR3 DNA: TGTGCCAGCAGCGTATTGACGAACTATGGCTACACCTTC

D gene: NA
clone size: NA
CDR3 length: 14
J gene: TRBJ1-2
V gene: TRBV18
CDR3 protein: CASSPDSLGYGYTF
CDR3 DNA: TGTGCCAGCTCACCGGACAGCCTCGGCTATGGCTACACCTTC

D gene: NA
clone size: few
CDR3 length: 13
J gene: TRBJ2-3
V gene: TRBV5-1
CDR3 protein: CASAWTDSDTQYF
CDR3 DNA: TGCGCCAGCGCTTGGACGGATTCAGATACGCAGTATTTT

D gene: NA
clone size: NA
CDR3 length: 15
J gene: TRBJ1-4
V gene: TRBV18
CDR3 protein: CASSRGVATNEKLFF
CDR3 DNA: TGTGCCAGCTCTCGAGGGGTTGCAACTAATGAAAAACTGTTTTTT

D gene: NA
clone size: NA
CDR3 length: 16
J gene: TRBJ2-3
V gene: TRBV29-1
CDR3 protein: CSVDPTQGPRPDTQYF
CDR3 DNA: TGCAGCGTTGACCCCACACAGGGACCGAGGCCAGATACGCAGTATTTT

D gene: NA
clone size: once
CDR3 length: 16
J gene: TRBJ2-2
V gene: TRBV7-9
CDR3 protein: CASSLASRGITGELFF
CDR3 DNA: TGTGCCAGCAGCTTAGCGTCGCGGGGTATCACCGGGGAGCTGTTTTTT

D gene: NA
clone size: NA
CDR3 length: 15
J gene: TRBJ2-3
V gene: TRBV20-1
CDR3 protein: CSARDRGAATDTQYF
CDR3 DNA: TGCAGTGCTAGAGATCGGGGGGCGGCCACAGATACGCAGTATTTT

D gene: NA
clone size: few
CDR3 length: 17
J gene: TRBJ2-6
V gene: TRBV10-3
CDR3 protein: CAGDRAGPTSGANVLTF
CDR3 DNA: TGTGCCGGAGACCGGGCCGGGCCAACCTCTGGGGCCAACGTCCTGACTTTC

D gene: TRBD2
clone size: NA
CDR3 length: 15
J gene: TRBJ2-5
V gene: TRBV4-1
CDR3 protein: CASSQPGLAQETQYF
CDR3 DNA: TGCGCCAGCAGCCAACCGGGACTAGCCCAAGAGACCCAGTACTTC

D gene: NA
clone size: few
CDR3 length: 16
J gene: TRBJ2-2
V gene: TRBV11-2
CDR3 protein: CASSPWARLNTGELFF
CDR3 DNA: TGTGCCAGCAGCCCCTGGGCGAGGCTGAACACCGGGGAGCTGTTTTTT